The 27 T cell receptor beta chains below come from one sample, sequenced in a study of beta chain features in type 1 diabetes. Findings and caveats of the study: Shortening that was moderate but significant affected the TCRB CDR3s of Type 1 diabetes patients in all four CD4+ subsets.

The antigens these receptors bind are not known. The entirety of the isolated RNA underwent reverse transcription, so expressed TCRB transcripts were sequenced. Method: immunoSEQ multiplex PCR; TCRdb's copy keeps in-frame clones and lacks some. The sample consists of fewer than 350,000 clones, approximately 16% of them appearing once. The sample consisted of naive CD4+ T cells from blood. The receptors originated from a man between 18 and 29 years old with type 1 diabetes.

The rearrangement uses TRBV28 and TRBJ2-1; perhaps TRBD1 as D (6 bases). The CDR3 is 13 amino acids. Germline lookup yields CDR1 MDHEN and CDR2 SYDVKM. Trimming removed 7 bases from V and 4 bases from J, with 11 bases in between. CDR3 nucleotides: TGTGCCAGCAATGCCAGGGGATACAATGAGCAGTTCTTC. It yields the protein CASNARGYNEQFF.

This clone was counted between two and nine times. The V call is TRBV30, the J call TRBJ1-1, with 8 bases lining up with TRBD1. Germline V gene sequence: CDR1 GTSNPN, CDR2 SVGIG (reference sequence). The J segment lost 1 base and the V segment lost 2 bases, leaving 6 bases of the junction unmatched. The CDR3 covers 15 residues. CDR3 coding DNA: TGTGCCTGGAGTAAAGTGGACAGGGAGAACACTGAAGCTTTCTTT. Its protein product is CAWSKVDRENTEAFF.

The V call is TRBV28, the J call TRBJ2-7, with TRBD1 identical over 9 bases. The length of the CDR3 is 14 residues. Germline CDR1 is MDHEN and CDR2 is SYDVKM. Trimming cost V 5 bases and J 4 bases; bases outside gene matches: 6. In nucleotides, the CDR3 is TGTGCCAGCAGTATCTCTGACAGGGGGTACGAGCAGTACTTC. Amino acids: CASSISDRGYEQYF.

This clone was detected once. CDR3: CASSQVAGAYNEQFF. Written as DNA, the CDR3 is TGTGCCAGCAGCCAAGTAGCGGGCGCCTACAATGAGCAGTTCTTC. This chain joins TRBV9 and TRBJ2-1; 7 bases match TRBD2. This CDR3 comprises 15 residues. Germline trimming cut 4 bases from V and 2 bases from J; bases unmatched to any gene: 6. CDR1 and CDR2 from the germline V gene are SGDLS and YYNGEE.

Only a few counts were recorded for this clone. The J gene is TRBJ2-7, the V gene TRBV30, with no clear D. CDR3 size: 13 residues. Trimming left V 0 bases short and J 12 bases short, with 18 bases between. Germline lookup yields CDR1 GTSNPN and CDR2 SVGIG (reference sequence). The CDR3 DNA follows: TGTGCCTGGAGTGTACCGGGTTTTGGCAGTTTGTACTTC. Protein: CAWSVPGFGSLYF.

The J gene is TRBJ1-2, the V gene TRBV9; 7 bases are shared with TRBD1. Trimming took 4 bases from V and 4 from J; bases not matched to a gene: 7. The CDR3 is made up of 14 amino acids. The V gene's germline CDR1 is SGDLS and CDR2 YYNGEE. The CDR3 DNA reads TGTGCCAGCAGCTCCTGGGACAGACTCTATGGCTACACCTTC. Amino acids: CASSSWDRLYGYTF. Combining the CDR3 with reference TRBV9 and TRBJ1-2 gives the whole variable domain DSGVTQTPKHLITATGQRVTLRCSPRSGDLSVYWYQQSLDQGLQFLIQYYNGEERAKGNILERFSAQQFPDLHSELNLSSLELGDSALYFCASSSWDRLYGYTFGSGTRLTVV.

The rearrangement links TRBV18 to TRBJ2-7, with a possible D match to TRBD2 (5 bases). Germline loops: CDR1 KGHSH, CDR2 LQKENI. This CDR3 region has 15 residues. Trimming removed 4 bases from V and 2 bases from J, with 15 bases in between. The CDR3 nucleotides read TGTGCCAGCTCACTGGAGGTGGTGGGAACCTACGAGCAGTACTTC. It specifies CASSLEVVGTYEQYF. The whole variable domain, filled in from reference TRBV18 and TRBJ2-7, reads NAGVMQNPRHLVRRRGQEARLRCSPMKGHSHVYWYRQLPEEGLKFMVYLQKENIIDESGMPKERFSAEFPKEGPSILRIQQVVRGDSAAYFCASSLEVVGTYEQYFGPGTRLTVT.

The chain recombines TRBV2 with TRBJ2-1, with no clear D. Germline V gives CDR1 SNHLY, CDR2 FYNNEI. The CDR3 is 11 amino acids. V was pared by 9 bases and J by 8 bases, with 11 bases between. The DNA of the CDR3 is TGTGCCAGTACCGAGAGCTATGAGCAGTTCTTC. It translates to CASTESYEQFF. Supplemented by reference TRBV2 and TRBJ2-1, the full variable domain reads EPEVTQTPSHQVTQMGQEVILRCVPISNHLYFYWYRQILGQKVEFLVSFYNNEISEKSEIFDDQFSVERPDGSNFTLKIRSTKLEDSAMYFCASTESYEQFFGPGTRLTVL.

The rearrangement joins TRBV5-1 to TRBJ2-2; 8 bases map to TRBD1. The V gene end was trimmed by 3 bases and the J gene end by 0 bases; junction bases not matched to a gene: 4. The germline V gene encodes CDR1 SGHRS and CDR2 YFSETQ. CDR3 size: 16 residues. CDR3 amino acids: CASSSRTGSNTGELFF. The CDR3 DNA sequence: TGCGCCAGCAGCTCCAGGACAGGGTCGAACACCGGGGAGCTGTTTTTT.

In its sample, this clone was seen a few times. This chain's CDR3 is CSVVSQGTNTEAFF. The CDR3 DNA is TGCAGCGTTGTGTCTCAGGGTACGAACACTGAAGCTTTCTTT. The rearrangement links TRBV29-1 to TRBJ1-1; D possibly corresponds to TRBD1 (5 bases). The germline V and J ends were trimmed by 4 bases and 1 base, with 13 bases remaining between them. The CDR3 totals 14 residues. Germline loops: CDR1 SQVTM, CDR2 ANQGSEA.

The chain uses TRBV30 and TRBJ2-1; D might be TRBD2 (6 bases). Germline V gene sequence: CDR1 GTSNPN, CDR2 SVGIG (reference sequence). CDR3 size: 13 residues. The V gene lost 2 bases and the J gene lost 9 bases, with 14 bases spanning the gap. The CDR3 loop reads CAWSFRTIAEQFF. CDR3 bases: TGTGCCTGGAGTTTTCGGACTATTGCTGAGCAGTTCTTC.

This clone was detected a few times. The rearrangement joins TRBV18 to TRBJ2-7, with 11 bases aligning to TRBD2. CDR1 is KGHSH, CDR2 LQKENI, per germline. This CDR3 has 14 residues. V dropped 3 bases and J dropped 3; count of bases not matched to a gene: 1. The CDR3 protein is CASSPGTSGYEQYF. The CDR3 nucleotides are TGTGCCAGCTCACCTGGGACTAGCGGCTACGAGCAGTACTTC.

The chain employs TRBV5-1 and TRBJ2-7; 8 bases align to TRBD2. Germline CDR1 SGHRS, CDR2 YFSETQ. Trimming cost V 0 bases and J 2 bases; bases outside gene matches: 4. The CDR3 covers 15 residues. The CDR3, as DNA: TGCGCCAGCAGCTTGGATCCGGGAGGGGCCTACGAGCAGTACTTC. Translation: CASSLDPGGAYEQYF.

The V gene is TRBV4-1, the J gene TRBJ2-5, with 8 nucleotides matching TRBD2. V shed 1 base and J 6 bases; nucleotides not matched to a gene: 4. CDR3 length: 14 amino acids. Per the germline V gene, CDR1 is MGHRA and CDR2 is YSYEKL. The CDR3 sequence: CASSQGTSRKTQYF. DNA for the CDR3: TGCGCCAGCAGCCAAGGGACTAGCAGAAAGACCCAGTACTTC.

The chain is built from TRBV4-1 and TRBJ1-1, with D unresolved. This CDR3 contains 15 residues. In germline, CDR1 is MGHRA, CDR2 YSYEKL. Trimming stripped 0 bases from V and 8 bases from J, with 16 bases between. The CDR3 DNA is TGCGCCAGCAGCCAAGATGTCTCCGGAGGCCGGGAAGCTTTCTTT. It codes for CASSQDVSGGREAFF.

This clone was observed a handful of times. The genes are TRBV6-5 and TRBJ2-7; TRBD1 matches 7 bases. The CDR3 runs to 15 residues. Losses at the gene ends were 0 bases for V and 3 bases for J; bases not matched to a gene: 5. CDR1 is MNHEY, CDR2 SVGAGI, per germline. CDR3 DNA sequence: TGTGCCAGCAGTTACTCGACAGGGATAAGCTACGAGCAGTACTTC. It codes for CASSYSTGISYEQYF.

This clone has a handful of counts. The genes are TRBV28 and TRBJ2-4; 7 bases are shared with TRBD2. The CDR3 extends over 14 amino acids. Germline V lookup: CDR1 MDHEN, CDR2 SYDVKM. Unmatched junction bases numbered 6, after V lost 6 bases and J lost 4 bases. The CDR3 here is CASSFGGGKNIQYF. In nucleotides, the CDR3 is TGTGCCAGCAGCTTTGGCGGGGGAAAAAACATTCAGTACTTC.

This sequence joins TRBV11-2 and TRBJ2-7; no firm D call. V lost 1 base to trimming and J lost 3 bases, with 4 bases between them. CDR3 length: 12 residues. Germline V CDR1 and CDR2: SGHAT, FQNNGV. The CDR3 DNA follows: TGTGCCAGCAGCTTAGTCAACTACGAGCAGTACTTC. Its protein is CASSLVNYEQYF.

This clone has more than one count but fewer than ten. The chain has TRBV27 and TRBJ2-5; D might be TRBD2 (6 bases). The CDR3 has 16 residues. The ends were cut back, 2 bases at V and 1 base at J, with 14 bases in the middle. Germline loops: CDR1 MNHEY, CDR2 SMNVEV (reference sequence). The CDR3 protein is CASSLRRDSRQETQYF. In DNA form, the CDR3 reads TGTGCCAGCAGTTTAAGGAGGGATAGTCGCCAAGAGACCCAGTACTTC.

This clone was detected only a few times. V usage is TRBV5-6 and J usage is TRBJ1-2, with 12 bases matching TRBD1. The J segment lost 8 bases and the V segment lost 4 bases, leaving 9 bases of the junction unmatched. CDR1 is SGHDT and CDR2 is YYEEEE in the germline V gene. The CDR3 spans 15 residues. CDR3 amino acids: CASSLGQGAFGGYTF. The DNA of the CDR3 is TGTGCCAGCAGCCTGGGACAGGGGGCATTTGGAGGCTACACCTTC.

The chain couples TRBV27 to TRBJ2-7, with TRBD2 identical over 9 bases. Per germline, CDR1 MNHEY and CDR2 SMNVEV (reference sequence). The V and J ends lost 1 base and 6 bases, in that order; junction bases with no gene match: 10. This CDR3 is 16 amino acids long. CDR3 region: CASSLWNWREGAEQYF. CDR3 nucleotide sequence: TGTGCCAGCAGTTTATGGAATTGGCGGGAGGGCGCCGAGCAGTACTTC.

This clone has only a few counts. The gene calls are TRBV30 and TRBJ2-7; the D is unclear. The CDR3 consists of 10 residues. Trimming took 8 bases from V and 6 from J, leaving 11 bases between them. Germline V CDR1 and CDR2: GTSNPN, SVGIG (reference sequence). The CDR3 here is CAGLQAEQYF. CDR3 in DNA: TGTGCCGGGCTCCAAGCCGAGCAGTACTTC.

The chain employs TRBV29-1 and TRBJ2-3; 7 nucleotides line up with TRBD1. CDR1 and CDR2 from the germline V gene are SQVTM and ANQGSEA. The CDR3 is 14 residues long. V shed 6 bases, J shed 2 bases, and the junction held 8 bases outside the gene matches. In nucleotides, the CDR3 is TGCAGCGTCCAGACAGGGTTAAACACAGATACGCAGTATTTT. Protein: CSVQTGLNTDTQYF.

CDR3 amino acids: CASSLNSGAYNEQFF. The CDR3 region has the DNA TGTGCCAGCAGCTTAAATAGCGGAGCATACAATGAGCAGTTCTTC. The chain is built from TRBV7-6 and TRBJ2-1; TRBD2 is a possible D gene (6 bases). The CDR3 sequence is 15 residues long. V was clipped by 2 bases and J by 4 bases, with 12 bases between them. Per germline, CDR1 SGHVS and CDR2 FNYEAQ.

The CDR3: CASTSPGGQPQHF. The DNA of the CDR3 is TGTGCCAGCACTTCTCCCGGTGGTCAGCCCCAGCATTTT. V usage is TRBV2 and J usage is TRBJ1-5; D is unclear. CDR1 and CDR2 (germline): SNHLY, FYNNEI. V lost 7 bases, J lost 6 bases, and 13 bases lay in between. The CDR3 totals 13 residues.

The chain employs TRBV4-1 and TRBJ2-5; D is unclear. The V end was cut by 1 base, the J end by 1 base, with 7 bases between. Germline V gene sequence: CDR1 MGHRA, CDR2 YSYEKL. The CDR3 runs to 14 residues. The CDR3 loop is CASSQVAAQETQYF. For the CDR3, the DNA is TGCGCCAGCAGCCAAGTTGCGGCCCAAGAGACCCAGTACTTC.

This clone was seen a few times. V usage is TRBV18 and J usage is TRBJ2-1; the D is unclear. Looked up from germline, CDR1 is KGHSH and CDR2 is LQKENI. V was pared by 0 bases and J by 10 bases, with 4 bases between. The CDR3 loop spans 11 amino acids. The CDR3 bases are TGTGCCAGCTCACCACCAGCCGAGCAGTTCTTC. It specifies CASSPPAEQFF.